The rows below give T cell receptor beta chains drawn from one sample of a study of T cell changes during pregnancy in multiple sclerosis. Generated by immunoSEQ multiplex PCR, the TCRdb table keeps only in-frame clones and is missing some. The sample gives more than 35,000 clones, about nine tenths of which show up once; 0.47% is in the top ten. The source was CD4+ T cells from peripheral blood mononuclear cells, collected in the first trimester of pregnancy. The receptors here all came from a female donor in good health, enrolled as a control in a pregnancy study. The CDR3 runs from the conserved cysteine through the conserved F or W.

>TRBV19
CASSPLRAGAEAFF
>TRBV9
CASSAGLHVGGTQYF
>TRBV18
CASSPTHDTQYF
>TRBV6-1
CASRPTGGGYEQYF
>TRBV7-2
CASSITPGQGEDGYGYTF
>TRBV28
CASSLEVEQYF
>TRBV19
CASSPRASGNTIYF
>TRBV9
CASSVVSYGYTF
>TRBV15
CATSRVGGGQETQYF
>TRBV18
CASSPQTGGDTEAFF
>TRBV4-3
CASSQRTGQWNTEAFF
>TRBV7-2
CASSLRRGIGTDTQYF
>TRBV19
CASSLAGGNEQFF
>TRBV7-2
CASSFGGANSPLHF
>TRBV18
CASSGEAIRSDTQYF
>TRBV6-6
CASNGQGTTEAFF
>TRBV10-3
CAISVVGDEKLFF
>TRBV27
CASSTQSSQGSPLHF
>TRBV4-3
CASSQDQAGPGETQYF
>TRBV4-1
CASSHTKGQGRETQYF
>TRBV18
CASSPRGGELSGANVLTF
>TRBV7-9
CASSPGQGEAYGYTF
>TRBV7-2
CASSLVSGQGNEKLFF
>TRBV28
CASKGERTEAFF